These T cell receptor beta chains were read from a single sample in a study of shared clonotypes between healthy human individuals. Libraries were prepared by immunoSEQ multiplex PCR; TCRdb keeps only in-frame clonotypes and omits some of them. The table shows fewer than 3 million clones, with around 92% occurring only once. Sequencing input: naive CD4+ T cells from PBMCs. Receptors were obtained from a man between 18 and 29 years old in good health. Some clones in this sample may be carry-over from other donors' samples. The CDR3 runs from the conserved cysteine through the conserved F or W. The D gene is left open where the match is weak. The size entry is marked missing in some rows and otherwise reads once, few, many or a size class.

TRBD2,TRBJ2-1,.,TRBV29-1,CSGKGGSSYNEQFF,TGCAGCGGCAAAGGCGGGAGCTCCTACAATGAGCAGTTCTTC
.,TRBJ1-5,.,TRBV6-1,CASSVGVSNQPQHF,TGTGCCAGCAGTGTTGGGGTGAGCAATCAGCCCCAGCATTTT
.,TRBJ1-2,.,TRBV5-1,CASSPDQETTGGYTF,TGCGCCAGCAGCCCGGACCAAGAAACGACAGGCGGCTACACCTTC
TRBD1,TRBJ1-2,.,TRBV6-5,CASSYLGGAGYTF,TGTGCCAGCAGTTACTTAGGGGGCGCAGGCTACACCTTC
.,TRBJ1-1,.,TRBV29-1,CSVIGQRADSEAFF,TGCAGCGTTATCGGGCAGAGGGCAGATTCTGAAGCTTTCTTT
TRBD1,TRBJ2-7,.,TRBV4-3,CASSQGGGQGIYEQYF,TGCGCCAGCAGCCAGGGGGGCGGACAGGGTATCTACGAGCAGTACTTC
.,TRBJ2-7,.,TRBV18,CASSPGTASSYEQYF,TGTGCCAGCTCACCCGGGACCGCGAGCTCCTACGAGCAGTACTTC
.,TRBJ1-2,.,TRBV28,CAIDTTYGYTF,TGTGCCATCGACACCACTTATGGCTACACCTTC
TRBD2,TRBJ2-3,.,TRBV28,CASSSGGLGTDTQYF,TGTGCCAGCAGTTCGGGAGGACTAGGCACAGATACGCAGTATTTT
.,TRBJ2-7,once,TRBV7-2,CASSRATGSLRYEQYF,TGTGCCAGCAGCCGGGCAACAGGGTCGCTTAGATACGAGCAGTACTTC
.,TRBJ2-7,.,TRBV6-5,CASSTPRAGLYEQYF,TGTGCCAGCAGCACCCCCCGGGCGGGACTCTACGAGCAGTACTTC
.,TRBJ1-2,.,TRBV18,CASSPTLSWGSGYGYTF,TGTGCCAGCTCACCAACTCTGTCATGGGGCAGCGGCTATGGCTACACCTTC
.,TRBJ2-4,.,TRBV5-1,CASSTGLAKNIQYF,TGCGCCAGCAGCACGGGACTAGCCAAAAACATTCAGTACTTC
TRBD2,TRBJ2-1,.,TRBV7-9,CASSFAGGAYNEQFF,TGTGCCAGCAGCTTTGCGGGAGGCGCCTACAATGAGCAGTTCTTC
.,TRBJ1-4,.,TRBV10-3,CAISERTATNEKLFF,TGTGCCATCAGTGAGAGGACAGCAACTAATGAAAAACTGTTTTTT
TRBD2,TRBJ2-1,.,TRBV7-3,CASSSQGLAAKTEQFF,TGTGCCAGCAGCTCGCAGGGACTAGCGGCCAAGACTGAGCAGTTCTTC
.,TRBJ1-2,.,TRBV5-6,CASSWADPNYGYTF,TGTGCCAGCAGCTGGGCGGATCCGAACTATGGCTACACCTTC
.,TRBJ1-5,.,TRBV18,CASSRVGRGNQPQHF,TGTGCCAGCTCGCGTGTAGGGCGGGGGAATCAGCCCCAGCATTTT
.,TRBJ2-7,.,TRBV20-1,CSAPREYEQYF,TGCAGTGCCCCTAGAGAATACGAGCAGTACTTC
.,TRBJ1-5,.,TRBV28,CASSFQGRGPTPQHF,TGTGCCAGCAGTTTTCAGGGCAGGGGTCCTACGCCCCAGCATTTT
.,TRBJ2-1,.,TRBV6-6,CATYGNSYNEQFF,TGTGCCACGTACGGGAATTCCTACAATGAGCAGTTCTTC
.,TRBJ2-3,once,TRBV13,CASSSMTGRETDTQYF,TGTGCCAGCAGCTCGATGACAGGGCGGGAGACAGATACGCAGTATTTT
.,TRBJ1-1,.,TRBV5-1,CASSGGNTEAFF,TGCGCCAGCAGCGGAGGGAACACTGAAGCTTTCTTT
TRBD1,TRBJ2-7,.,TRBV27,CASSTSGGSYEQYF,TGTGCCAGCAGTACCTCAGGGGGCTCGTACGAGCAGTACTTC
.,TRBJ1-1,.,TRBV2,CASDYGPRLNTEAFF,TGTGCCAGCGACTATGGGCCCCGACTGAACACTGAAGCTTTCTTT
.,TRBJ1-5,.,TRBV25-1,CASSESGDQPQHF,TGTGCCAGCAGTGAATCAGGGGATCAGCCCCAGCATTTT
.,TRBJ2-5,.,TRBV28,CASSPPGGEETQYF,TGTGCCAGCAGTCCCCCTGGGGGCGAGGAGACCCAGTACTTC
.,TRBJ2-5,.,TRBV11-1,CASSQLAETQYF,TGTGCCAGCAGCCAACTGGCCGAGACCCAGTACTTC
.,TRBJ2-7,.,TRBV7-9,CASSSFVAYEQYF,TGTGCCAGCAGCTCCTTTGTGGCCTACGAGCAGTACTTC
.,TRBJ1-1,.,TRBV2,CASTSGRLNTEAFF,TGTGCCAGCACCTCGGGACGGCTAAACACTGAAGCTTTCTTT
TRBD1,TRBJ1-3,.,TRBV5-4,CASSRFDRDGNTIYF,TGTGCCAGCAGTCGATTCGACAGGGATGGAAACACCATATATTTT
TRBD1,TRBJ1-2,.,TRBV6-1,CASSEATGTMTNYGYTF,TGTGCCAGCAGTGAAGCGACAGGGACTATGACTAACTATGGCTACACCTTC
.,TRBJ1-1,.,TRBV7-2,CASSLMREIEAFF,TGTGCCAGCAGCTTAATGCGAGAAATTGAAGCTTTCTTT
TRBD1,TRBJ1-2,.,TRBV28,CASSFISGQLTSGYTF,TGTGCCAGCAGCTTCATTTCGGGACAGTTGACTTCTGGCTACACCTTC
TRBD2,TRBJ2-5,once,TRBV5-1,CASSLRGRAGVETQYF,TGCGCCAGCAGCCTCCGTGGGCGAGCGGGAGTGGAGACCCAGTACTTC
.,TRBJ1-3,.,TRBV9,CASSVGWESTGNTIYF,TGTGCCAGCAGCGTAGGATGGGAGAGTACTGGAAACACCATATATTTT
.,TRBJ2-3,.,TRBV2,CASSTGADTQYF,TGTGCCAGCAGTACCGGGGCAGATACGCAGTATTTT
.,TRBJ2-7,.,TRBV21-1,CASSKERANQYF,TGTGCCAGCAGCAAAGAAAGGGCCAATCAGTACTTC
.,TRBJ2-3,.,TRBV5-6,CASSLFYGTDTQYF,TGTGCCAGCAGCTTGTTCTATGGAACAGATACGCAGTATTTT
.,TRBJ1-1,.,TRBV5-1,CASSLGGTTNRGTEAFF,TGCGCCAGCAGCTTGGGAGGGACCACAAATCGTGGCACTGAAGCTTTCTTT
.,TRBJ2-7,once,TRBV27,CASSLKSGYEQYF,TGTGCCAGCAGTCTGAAAAGCGGCTACGAGCAGTACTTC
.,TRBJ2-1,.,TRBV6-6,CASSYSVRFFYNEQFF,TGTGCCAGCAGTTATTCCGTCAGGTTTTTTTACAATGAGCAGTTCTTC
TRBD2,TRBJ2-1,.,TRBV11-2,CASSPLAGYNEQFF,TGTGCCAGCAGCCCCCTAGCGGGATACAATGAGCAGTTCTTC
TRBD2,TRBJ2-5,.,TRBV4-1,CASSRAGTSGQETQYF,TGCGCCAGCAGCCGAGCCGGGACTAGCGGACAAGAGACCCAGTACTTC
.,TRBJ1-1,few,TRBV7-9,CASSLRTSTEAFF,TGTGCCAGCAGCTTACGCACGAGCACTGAAGCTTTCTTT
TRBD1,TRBJ2-3,.,TRBV15,CATSRADREDTQYF,TGTGCCACCAGCAGAGCCGACAGGGAAGATACGCAGTATTTT
TRBD2,TRBJ2-2,.,TRBV6-4,CASSGLAGGQPNTGELFF,TGTGCCAGCAGTGGCCTAGCGGGAGGTCAACCAAACACCGGGGAGCTGTTTTTT
.,TRBJ1-5,.,TRBV4-1,CASSQDRADQPQHF,TGCGCCAGCAGCCAAGACAGGGCCGATCAGCCCCAGCATTTT
TRBD1,TRBJ1-5,.,TRBV28,CASSLSGDRVLWDNQPQHF,TGTGCCAGCAGTTTATCGGGGGACAGGGTGCTGTGGGACAATCAGCCCCAGCATTTT
.,TRBJ2-7,.,TRBV18,CASSPLPLQGTGFEQYF,TGTGCCAGCTCACCTCTTCCCCTACAGGGTACCGGTTTCGAGCAGTACTTC
.,TRBJ1-1,.,TRBV30,CAWSVGGNTEAFF,TGTGCCTGGAGTGTAGGGGGGAACACTGAAGCTTTCTTT
TRBD1,TRBJ2-1,once,TRBV5-1,CASNEGQTYNEQFF,TGCGCCAGCAACGAGGGACAGACCTACAATGAGCAGTTCTTC
TRBD2,TRBJ2-5,.,TRBV5-6,CASSLPGLATQETQYF,TGTGCCAGCAGCCTGCCGGGACTAGCGACCCAAGAGACCCAGTACTTC
.,TRBJ1-1,few,TRBV29-1,CSVSGNMNTEAFF,TGCAGCGTTTCGGGAAACATGAACACTGAAGCTTTCTTT
TRBD2,TRBJ2-7,.,TRBV11-2,CASSRRLAGEGNEQYF,TGTGCCAGCAGCAGACGTCTAGCGGGAGAGGGGAACGAGCAGTACTTC
.,TRBJ2-7,once,TRBV18,CASSPRMGEQYF,TGTGCCAGCTCACCCCGAATGGGGGAGCAGTACTTC